This entry lists 19 T cell receptor beta chains sequenced from one sample in a study of blood T cells in healthy people across ages. A second PCR, run for about 6 to 11 cycles, used a sample-barcoded 5' primer plus a J-beta primer mix. TCRdb called the 5' RACE reads again in MiXCR, with one record for every CDR3 protein. The table has 660,000 or so distinct CDR3 sequences, approximately 59% seen once. Sequences were obtained from blood. The source is a man aged 60 to 69 in good health.

The chain carries TRBV7-2 and TRBJ2-1; D gene uncertain. The germline V gene has CDR1 SGHTA and CDR2 FQGNSA. Trimming removed 4 bases from V and 6 bases from J, with 10 bases in between. This CDR3 has 13 residues. The CDR3 bases are TGTGCCAGCAGCTGGACCTCGCTCAATGAGCAGTTCTTC. This sequence encodes CASSWTSLNEQFF.

This clonotype was seen once. One junction end does not reproduce the germline sequence, and a read error may be involved. The CDR3 is CGVDPTGTDYGYTF. CDR3 DNA: TGCGGCGTTGACCCGACCGGGACAGACTATGGCTACACCTTC. This rearrangement joins TRBV29-1 to TRBJ1-2; 7 bases are a match to TRBD1. Germline V CDR1 and CDR2: SQVTM, ANQGSEA. This CDR3 region has 14 residues.

The V gene is TRBV24-1, the J gene TRBJ1-2, with TRBD1 matching over 7 bases. The CDR3 extends over 12 amino acids. Germline values: CDR1 KGHDR, CDR2 SFDVKD. The J segment lost 5 bases and the V segment lost 9 bases, leaving 5 bases of the junction unmatched. The DNA for the CDR3 is TGTGCCACCCCGGGACAGCGATATGGCTACACCTTC. Its translation is CATPGQRYGYTF.

This clonotype is a singleton in its sample. The V call is TRBV29-1, the J call TRBJ1-1, with 8 bases matching TRBD1. The V segment lost 5 bases and the J segment 2 bases; nucleotides outside the gene matches: 10. CDR3 length: 15 residues. In germline, CDR1 is SQVTM, CDR2 ANQGSEA. CDR3 loop: CSVYNRDRLNTEAFF. The CDR3 nucleotides read TGCAGCGTTTACAACCGGGACAGGCTTAACACTGAAGCTTTCTTT.

The chain employs TRBV29-1 and TRBJ2-3; 10 nucleotides agree with TRBD2. CDR1 and CDR2 from the germline V gene are SQVTM and ANQGSEA. The CDR3 is made up of 14 amino acids. The V and J ends lost 5 bases and 1 base, in that order; junction bases with no gene match: 3. CDR3 DNA: TGCAGCGTTTACGGGACTAGCGGCACAGATACGCAGTATTTT. Amino acid sequence: CSVYGTSGTDTQYF.

This chain connects TRBV5-1 to TRBJ1-2; D not resolved. From germline, CDR1 is SGHRS and CDR2 YFSETQ. CDR3 length: 14 amino acids. Trimming removed 4 bases at V and 3 bases at J, with 13 bases between. The CDR3 region has the DNA TGCGCCAGCAGCCGCCGGGAGGCACACTATGGCTACACCTTC. As protein: CASSRREAHYGYTF.

This clonotype was found a few times. The V gene is TRBV29-1, the J gene TRBJ2-3, with a possible D match to TRBD2 (5 bases). Trimming stripped 7 bases from V and 0 bases from J, with 8 bases between. The CDR3 is 12 amino acids. Per the germline V gene, CDR1 is SQVTM and CDR2 is ANQGSEA. The CDR3 loop is CSARTSTDTQYF. DNA of the CDR3: TGCAGCGCCCGGACTAGCACAGATACGCAGTATTTT.

This chain uses TRBV3-1 with TRBJ2-1; D ambiguous. The germline V and J ends were trimmed by 0 bases and 3 bases, with 9 bases remaining between them. In germline, CDR1 is LGHDT, CDR2 YNNKEL (reference sequence). CDR3 length: 15 residues. CDR3 in amino acids: CASSQDHQDYNEQFF. For the CDR3, the DNA is TGTGCCAGCAGCCAAGATCACCAAGACTACAATGAGCAGTTCTTC.

The chain recombines TRBV7-9 with TRBJ2-7; possible D gene TRBD2, 6 bases. This CDR3 contains 13 residues. CDR1 is SEHNR and CDR2 is FQNEAQ in the germline V gene (reference sequence). Trimming stripped 5 bases from V and 3 bases from J, with 11 bases between. For the CDR3, the DNA is TGTGCCAGCAGCCTAGGACTAAACTACGAGCAGTACTTC. Translated, it gives CASSLGLNYEQYF.

V and J are TRBV7-8 and TRBJ2-5; 10 positions agree with TRBD1. The tail of the sequence fits TRBJ2-7 better, so the J call may be wrong. Germline CDR1 SGHVS, CDR2 FQNEAQ. This CDR3 is built from 16 residues. CDR3 DNA: TGTGCCAGCAGCTTCCTGGGACAGGGGCCTTCCTACGAGCAGTACTTC. Its translation: CASSFLGQGPSYEQYF.

This sequence joins TRBV18 and TRBJ2-3; D gene ambiguous. This CDR3 spans 13 amino acids. The V gene's germline CDR1 is KGHSH and CDR2 LQKENI. V was cut by 3 bases and J by 1 base, with 5 bases left in between. CDR3 amino acids: CASSPARTDTQYF. CDR3 DNA sequence: TGTGCCAGCTCACCGGCGCGCACAGATACGCAGTATTTT.

This chain uses TRBV25-1 with TRBJ2-5; tentative D call: TRBD1 (5 bases). This CDR3 contains 15 residues. Trimming removed 1 base from V and 5 bases from J, with 14 bases in between. CDR1 MGHDK and CDR2 SYGVNS come from the germline V gene. The DNA for the CDR3 is TGTGCCAGCAGTGAATCCAAGGGGCTGGGGGAGACCCAGTACTTC. Amino acid sequence: CASSESKGLGETQYF.

Remarks on this clonotype: One end of the junction is discordant with germline, which a read error may explain. This chain joins TRBV5-1 and TRBJ2-5; D is unresolved. Germline V CDR1 and CDR2: SGHRS, YFSETQ. This CDR3 comprises 14 residues. This chain's CDR3 is CASSLGANQETQYF. The CDR3 DNA reads as TGCGCCAGCAGCTTGGGGGCCAACCAGGAGACCCAGTACTTC.

The gene calls are TRBV27 and TRBJ2-4; TRBD2 is a possible D gene (5 bases). CDR1 is MNHEY, CDR2 SMNVEV, per germline (reference sequence). The CDR3 spans 11 residues. V lost 6 bases, J lost 6 bases, and 6 bases lay in between. The CDR3 DNA reads as TGTGCCAGCAGACGGGGAAACATTCAGTACTTC. Its protein product is CASRRGNIQYF.

This chain joins TRBV7-2 and TRBJ2-7, with 10 positions matching TRBD1. V lost 1 base and J lost 5; bases outside the gene matches: 2. CDR3 size: 14 residues. Germline V lookup: CDR1 SGHTA, CDR2 FQGNSA. The CDR3 bases are TGTGCCAGCAGCTTAGGGGACAGGGGACACGAGCAGTACTTC. Encoded protein: CASSLGDRGHEQYF.

The chain links TRBV4-2 to TRBJ1-4, with D possibly being TRBD1 (6 bases). The germline gives CDR1 LGHNA, CDR2 YNFKEQ. V was pared by 0 bases and J by 5 bases, with 16 bases between. This CDR3 is 17 amino acids long. The CDR3 DNA reads TGTGCCAGCAGCCAAGATTTTGGAGCAGGGGTGAATGAAAAACTGTTTTTT. Its translation: CASSQDFGAGVNEKLFF.

This clonotype was seen ten or more times. This chain joins TRBV6-6 and TRBJ2-7; 9 bases line up with TRBD2. The CDR3 has 16 residues. V shed 2 bases, J shed 2 bases, and the junction held 7 bases outside the gene matches. Germline loops: CDR1 MNHNY, CDR2 SVGAGI (reference sequence). In DNA form, the CDR3 reads TGTGCCAGCAGTTACAAGGCGGGGGGGTCCACCTACGAGCAGTACTTC. This translates into CASSYKAGGSTYEQYF.

V usage is TRBV20-1 and J usage is TRBJ2-7; D perhaps matches TRBD1 (5 bases). CDR1 is DFQATT and CDR2 is SNEGSKA in the germline V gene (reference sequence). The CDR3 is 14 residues long. V lost 5 bases, J lost 3 bases, and 17 bases lay in between. The CDR3 here is CSAEKGVGGYEQYF. The CDR3 DNA reads as TGCAGTGCTGAAAAAGGGGTCGGCGGCTACGAGCAGTACTTC.

This chain joins TRBV7-2 and TRBJ2-1; D unclear. In germline, CDR1 is SGHTA, CDR2 FQGNSA. The V end was cut by 1 base, the J end by 2 bases, with 9 bases between. The CDR3 is made up of 15 amino acids. CDR3 sequence reads: CASSLVRSPYNEQFF. DNA for the CDR3: TGTGCCAGCAGCTTAGTTCGCTCGCCCTACAATGAGCAGTTCTTC.